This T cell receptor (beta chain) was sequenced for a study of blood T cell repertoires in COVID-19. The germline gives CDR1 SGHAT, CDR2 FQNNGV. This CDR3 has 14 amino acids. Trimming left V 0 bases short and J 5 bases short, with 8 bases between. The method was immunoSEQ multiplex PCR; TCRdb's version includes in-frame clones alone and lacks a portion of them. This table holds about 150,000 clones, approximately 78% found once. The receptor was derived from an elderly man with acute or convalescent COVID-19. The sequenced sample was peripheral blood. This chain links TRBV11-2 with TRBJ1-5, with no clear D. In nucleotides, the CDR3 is TGTGCCAGCAGCTTAGATCCAGATTATCAGCCCCAGCATTTT. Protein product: CASSLDPDYQPQHF.